This paragraph reports one TCR beta chain. The antigen remains undetermined. These data originate in a study of cytomegalovirus exposure and HLA in healthy donors. Study-wide results and caveats: Later analysis found that TCR beta chains associated with HLA were more clonally expanded than other, equally common chains. High sensitivity and specificity were reportedly achieved when the classifier diagnosed cytomegalovirus status. Indistinguishability led to the exclusion of some V segments, TRBV6-2 and TRBV6-3 included.

Germline CDR1 and CDR2: SGHRS and YFSETQ. The trim removed 10 bases at V and 4 bases at J, leaving 13 bases unmatched. The CDR3 loop spans 14 amino acids. Vbeta (60) and Jbeta (13) primers were used in the PCR. Profiled with immunoSEQ multiplex PCR; TCRdb holds only in-frame clones, not every one. This table holds around 53,000 clones. V gene TRBV5-1 combines with J gene TRBJ2-5; 7 nucleotides line up with TRBD2. This receptor was taken from a male donor in good health and CMV-seropositive. The sequencing sample was made of PBMCs. The CDR3 here is CAGGAGVPGETQYF. The DNA for the CDR3 is TGCGCCGGAGGGGCGGGGGTTCCAGGAGAGACCCAGTACTTC.